Listed below are T cell receptor beta chains from one sample, sequenced in a study of prognosis after radiotherapy for stage I lung cancer. TCRdb analysed the multiplex PCR reads with MiXCR anew, one entry per CDR3 protein. Of around 30,000 distinct CDR3 sequences listed, around 30% are singletons. The sequencing here drew on PBMCs, taken before or after stereotactic body radiation therapy (not recorded which). Source of these receptors: a donor at least 50 years old with non-small cell lung cancer. Both conserved end residues are part of each CDR3. A D gene is named only where the DNA matches it firmly. The size field is filled for only some rows; it gives once, few, many or a size class.

abundance | j_gene | d_gene | v_gene | CDR3nt | CDR3aa
- | TRBJ1-2 | TRBD1 | TRBV6-1 | TGTGCCAGTAGGAAGACAGGGAACCGCTATGGCTACACCTTC | CASRKTGNRYGYTF
many | TRBJ1-3 | - | TRBV25-1 | TGTGCCAGCAGCAAAGTTAAGCGGGACCTAGCTGGAAACACCATATATTTT | CASSKVKRDLAGNTIYF
many | TRBJ2-1 | TRBD2 | TRBV7-2 | TGTGCCAGCAGCTTAGAGGGTCTAGCGGGAGTCGGTGAGCAGTTCTTC | CASSLEGLAGVGEQFF
- | TRBJ1-1 | - | TRBV27 | TGTGCCAGCAGTGACCAGGGGTCCGTGATGAACACTGAAGCTTTCTTT | CASSDQGSVMNTEAFF
many | TRBJ2-1 | - | TRBV5-1 | TGCGCCAGCAGCCTGACGGACCGCCGTTATGAGCAGTTCTTC | CASSLTDRRYEQFF
- | TRBJ2-3 | - | TRBV25-1 | TGTGCCAGCAGTGAACGGACTATCGAGGGCTCAGATACGCAGTATTTT | CASSERTIEGSDTQYF
many | TRBJ2-2 | TRBD2 | TRBV2 | TGTGCCAGCAGGATGACCTTGTTAGCGGGAAACACCGGGGAGCTGTTTTTT | CASRMTLLAGNTGELFF
- | TRBJ2-3 | TRBD2 | TRBV5-1 | TGCGCCAGCAGCTTGCGGACCCTAGCGGGAGGCCGCACAGATACGCAGTATTTT | CASSLRTLAGGRTDTQYF
many | TRBJ2-7 | - | TRBV28 | TGTGCCAGCCAAGAGGGCCTCTACGAGCAGTACTTC | CASQEGLYEQYF
- | TRBJ2-7 | - | TRBV28 | TGTTCCAGTAGTTCGGGGACCTACGAGCAGTACTTC | CSSSSGTYEQYF
many | TRBJ1-3 | - | TRBV6-1 | TGTGCCAGCACATGGTTCGGAAACACCATATATTTT | CASTWFGNTIYF
few | TRBJ1-1 | - | TRBV20-1 | TGCAGTGCACAGTCCGCGGACAGATTGAACACTGAAGCTTTCTTT | CSAQSADRLNTEAFF
many | TRBJ2-7 | - | TRBV7-8 | TGTGCCAGCAGCTTCATTGCAGGGAATTTGTACGAGCAGTACTTC | CASSFIAGNLYEQYF
once | TRBJ1-2 | - | TRBV27 | TGTGCCAGCAGCCCCTCCCAAGGACAGACCTATGGCTACACCTTC | CASSPSQGQTYGYTF
many | TRBJ2-7 | - | TRBV7-9 | TGTGCCAGCAGCTTAGCCGAACTGAGGGGGTACGAGCAGTACTTC | CASSLAELRGYEQYF
many | TRBJ2-7 | - | TRBV7-9 | TGTGCCAGCAGCGCGGGTTCCGCTTTGCGCTACGAGCAGTACTTC | CASSAGSALRYEQYF
- | TRBJ2-2 | - | TRBV14 | TGTGCCAGCAGTCGGCGGAGCGCGAACACCGGGGAGCTGTTTTTT | CASSRRSANTGELFF
many | TRBJ1-1 | - | TRBV7-9 | TGTGCCTGTCAGCGGGCCCTTATGAACACTGAAGCTTTCTTT | CACQRALMNTEAFF
- | TRBJ2-1 | TRBD2 | TRBV27 | TGTGCCAGCAGTTTACGGAGGACTAGCGGAAACAATAAGCAGTTCTTC | CASSLRRTSGNNKQFF
- | TRBJ2-3 | - | TRBV7-9 | TGTGCCGGCCAAGGGGATTACACAGATACGCAGTATTTT | CAGQGDYTDTQYF
many | TRBJ2-3 | - | TRBV7-8 | TGTGCCAGCAGCGGAAGGGGAAGCACAGATACGCAGTATTTT | CASSGRGSTDTQYF
many | TRBJ1-5 | - | TRBV5-8 | TGTGCCACCAATCCGTGGGGGGGTGGTCAGCCCCAGCATTTT | CATNPWGGGQPQHF
- | TRBJ2-3 | - | TRBV19 | TGTGCCTGTAGTATAAGGGCGGGATCCACAGATACTCAGTATTTT | CACSIRAGSTDTQYF
many | TRBJ1-5 | - | TRBV6-9 | TGTGCCAGCAGTTTCCCGCCGGGGTGGAATCAGCCCCAGCATTTT | CASSFPPGWNQPQHF
- | TRBJ2-5 | - | TRBV7-8 | TGTGCCAGCAGCTTAGTGGTGTCGGTCCCGGGTCAAGGGACCCAGTACTTC | CASSLVVSVPGQGTQYF
many | TRBJ2-2 | - | TRBV24-1 | TGTGCCACCAGTGATTCCGCCCGAGGCGGGGCCGGGGAGCTGTTTTTT | CATSDSARGGAGELFF
many | TRBJ1-3 | - | TRBV6-1 | TGTGCCAGCAAGCTTTTGGGAGGAAACACCATATATTTT | CASKLLGGNTIYF
many | TRBJ2-5 | - | TRBV2 | TGTGCCAGCACCGCCACACGGACCACAGTTAAGACCCAGTACTTC | CASTATRTTVKTQYF
many | TRBJ2-1 | - | TRBV9 | TGTGCCAGCAGCACCCCCCCCAATGAGCAGTTCTTC | CASSTPPNEQFF
many | TRBJ2-5 | - | TRBV28 | TGTGCCAGCAGTTTAGGGAACCAAGAGACCCAGTACTTC | CASSLGNQETQYF
many | TRBJ2-7 | - | TRBV7-9 | TGTGCCAGCAGCCCTCGGGACGTAACCCCCTACGAGCAGTACTTC | CASSPRDVTPYEQYF
many | TRBJ2-2 | - | TRBV9 | TGTGCCAGCAGCTCAAGGGGGGCAGGTGATACTTTCACCGGGGAGCTGTTTTTT | CASSSRGAGDTFTGELFF
- | TRBJ2-7 | TRBD2 | TRBV12-3/TRBV12-4 | TGTGCCAGCAGTCCGACTAGCGGGAGGGCAGGAGAGCAGTACTTC | CASSPTSGRAGEQYF
medium-sized | TRBJ2-2 | - | TRBV27 | TGTGCCAGCAGTTTAGCCCACGGGGAGCTGTTTTTT | CASSLAHGELFF
many | TRBJ2-3 | TRBD1 | TRBV19 | TGTGCCAGTAGTATAAGACCTCCGGGACAGGGGGGCGATACGCAGTATTTT | CASSIRPPGQGGDTQYF
many | TRBJ1-4 | - | TRBV20-1 | TGCAGTGCTAGACCAAGCGCGGGGGATAATGAAAAACTGTTTTTT | CSARPSAGDNEKLFF
many | TRBJ2-4 | - | TRBV27 | TGTGCCAGCAGTCCTACGCCGGCCAAAAACATTCAGTACTTC | CASSPTPAKNIQYF
many | TRBJ2-1 | - | TRBV20-1 | TGCAGTGCTAGCCTAAGGGACAATGAGCAGTTCTTC | CSASLRDNEQFF
- | TRBJ2-1 | - | TRBV5-1 | TGCGCCAGCAGCTTGGGCAGGAGTTCCTACAATGGGCAGTTCTTC | CASSLGRSSYNGQFF
many | TRBJ2-2 | TRBD2 | TRBV5-1 | TGCGCCAGCAGCTCGCTACTAGCGGGGGCCACCGGGGAGCTGTTTTTT | CASSSLLAGATGELFF
few | TRBJ1-2 | - | TRBV6-2/TRBV6-3 | TGCGCCAGCAGTTACGCCCCGGGCACCTATTGCTACACCTTC | CASSYAPGTYCYTF
many | TRBJ2-1 | TRBD2 | TRBV28 | TGTGCCAGCACCTTGCACTGGACTAGCGGTGAGCAGTTCTTC | CASTLHWTSGEQFF
many | TRBJ1-1 | - | TRBV12-3/TRBV12-4 | TGTGCCAGCAGTCCCTCACAGGGTAGCACTGAAGCTTTCTTT | CASSPSQGSTEAFF
many | TRBJ2-7 | TRBD2 | TRBV20-1 | TGCAGTGCTAGTAGGGCATCGGGAGGCAACTACGAGCAGTACTTC | CSASRASGGNYEQYF
medium-sized | TRBJ2-1 | - | TRBV28 | TGTGCCAGCACCTCTGCCGGGACACCGAGCTCCTACAATGAGCAGTTCTTC | CASTSAGTPSSYNEQFF
many | TRBJ2-2 | TRBD2 | TRBV6-5 | TGTGCCAGCAGTTACGCCAGCAGCGGGAGCACCGGGGAGCTGTTTTTT | CASSYASSGSTGELFF
many | TRBJ1-2 | - | TRBV4-2 | TGTGCCAGCAGCCAAGATGGGAAGTCAGACTACTATGGCTACACCTTC | CASSQDGKSDYYGYTF
few | TRBJ2-7 | - | TRBV4-1 | TGCGCCAGCAGCCGACCCTCGGAGGGAAGCAACGGGCAGTACTTC | CASSRPSEGSNGQYF
many | TRBJ2-5 | TRBD1 | TRBV6-2/TRBV6-3 | TGTGCCACCGGCACAGGGGTCGGTGAGACCCAGTACTTC | CATGTGVGETQYF
many | TRBJ1-2 | - | TRBV5-4 | TGTGCCAGCAGCCCGCGGGGCGGTGACTATGGCTACACCTTC | CASSPRGGDYGYTF
- | TRBJ2-1 | TRBD2 | TRBV7-9 | TGTGCCAGCAGCTTAGGAGGCTGCGGGAGGCTGAGAAATGAGCAGTTCTTC | CASSLGGCGRLRNEQFF